This TCR beta chain was profiled in a study of cytomegalovirus exposure and HLA in healthy donors. General study results and limits: A few of the chains that were CMV-associated were confirmed in vitro to be specific for CMV antigens. The study found most TCR sequences rare, yet found some public TCRs in many donors. Productive rates of about 87% or about 30% were seen for most TCR beta V segments in an earlier analysis.

This clone was seen more than once but under ten times. Its antigen is not identified. PCR was performed using 60 Vbeta and 13 Jbeta primers. Per the original methods: Unique TCR beta chains totaled around 86 million in a later count, with around 12 million of them shared. Sequencing was performed with immunoSEQ multiplex PCR; in TCRdb, only in-frame clones are kept and a portion is missing. The DNA gave D and trimming, while V, J and clone size come from that table. Among 200,000 to 250,000 clones listed, about 80% were seen once. Trimming took off 4 bases at V and 1 base at J, with 10 bases between the two ends. Germline V gene data show CDR1 as SGHTA and CDR2 as FQGNSA. The CDR3 is 14 residues long.

The receptor was derived from a woman between 55 and 75 years old in good health and CMV-seropositive. The material sequenced was PBMCs. The chain has TRBV7-2 and TRBJ2-5; possible D gene TRBD1, 6 bases. The CDR3 loop reads CASSWAGAQETQYF. CDR3 nucleotide sequence: TGTGCCAGCAGCTGGGCAGGGGCCCAAGAGACCCAGTACTTC.